A single sample gave rise to the 25 T cell receptor beta chains below, sequenced in a study of blood T cell repertoires in COVID-19. Assay: immunoSEQ multiplex PCR; the TCRdb copy retains only in-frame clones and omits some. The repertoire consists of 50,000 to 55,000 clones, with 75% to 90% occurring once and the leading ten covering approximately 6.5%. Specimen: peripheral blood. Every receptor here comes from a man in his 60s with acute or convalescent COVID-19.

The chain recombines TRBV19 with TRBJ2-3; D is uncertain. The length of the CDR3 is 15 residues. Germline CDR1 LNHDA, CDR2 SQIVND (reference sequence). V gave up 3 bases and J gave up 0 bases, with 10 bases separating them. The CDR3 region is CASSMGYSSTDTQYF. The CDR3 nucleotides are TGTGCCAGTAGTATGGGCTATTCTAGCACAGATACGCAGTATTTT.

This clone was counted between two and nine times. Other DNA sequences in the same sample also yield this CDR3. The rearrangement uses TRBV19 and TRBJ2-6, with a possible D match to TRBD2 (7 bases). Germline values: CDR1 LNHDA, CDR2 SQIVND (reference sequence). This CDR3 has 14 amino acids. The V and J ends lost 7 bases and 2 bases respectively, with 9 bases between them. The CDR3 DNA reads TGTGCCAGTAAGGGGGGGACTGGGGCCAACGTCCTGACTTTC. Protein: CASKGGTGANVLTF.

The genes are TRBV7-9 and TRBJ1-2; 9 bases fit TRBD1. The trim removed 6 bases at V and 8 bases at J, leaving 13 bases unmatched. The CDR3 has 15 amino acids. Germline V gives CDR1 SEHNR, CDR2 FQNEAQ (reference sequence). The CDR3 spells CASSPTGQGLRGYTF. The CDR3 region has the DNA TGTGCCAGCAGTCCAACGGGACAGGGCCTGAGAGGCTACACCTTC.

In its sample, this clone was seen once. The gene calls are TRBV7-3 and TRBJ1-2, with D possibly being TRBD1 (5 bases). The germline CDR1 and CDR2 sequences are SGHTA and FQGTGA. The CDR3 loop spans 15 amino acids. V shed 5 bases and J shed 3 bases, with 16 bases lying between them. CDR3 nucleotides: TGTGCCAGCAGCCTCATGGGGGGAAACGACTATGGCTACACCTTC. Translating it yields CASSLMGGNDYGYTF.

This clone was picked up a small number of times. The gene calls are TRBV21-1 and TRBJ1-1. TRBV21-1 is tagged as a pseudogene. The CDR3 runs 13 residues. The CDR3 loop reads CASSTSRGSVAFF. CDR3 nucleotides: TGTGCCAGCAGCACCTCAAGAGGGTCAGTAGCTTTCTTT.

The chain has TRBV11-2 and TRBJ1-4, with TRBD1 identical over 10 bases. Looked up from germline, CDR1 is SGHAT and CDR2 is FQNNGV. V was pared by 5 bases and J by 7 bases, with 19 bases of the junction left unmatched. There are 19 residues in the CDR3. The CDR3 DNA reads TGTGCCAGCAGCCGACTTACGACAGGGGGCGGCCCTAGCGGTGAAAAACTGTTTTTT. Its protein is CASSRLTTGGGPSGEKLFF.

The rearrangement links TRBV27 to TRBJ1-1; a possible D gene is TRBD1 (5 bases). Germline lookup yields CDR1 MNHEY and CDR2 SMNVEV (reference sequence). V was shortened by 0 bases and J by 5 bases, with 13 bases between the two germline ends. This CDR3 contains 15 residues. The CDR3: CASSLSINGGTEAFF. CDR3 nucleotides: TGTGCCAGCAGTTTATCGATAAATGGGGGGACTGAAGCTTTCTTT.

V usage is TRBV30 and J usage is TRBJ1-3, with 8 bases fitting TRBD1. The CDR3 sequence is 13 residues long. Germline values: CDR1 GTSNPN, CDR2 SVGIG (reference sequence). The J segment lost 16 bases and the V segment lost 7 bases, leaving 18 bases of the junction unmatched. As DNA, the CDR3 is TGTGCCTTCCTCTCGGTGGGACAGGTCCGGACGTATTTT. Its translation: CAFLSVGQVRTYF.

This clone was seen only a few times. This sequence joins TRBV3-1 (or the pseudogene TRBV3-2) and TRBJ1-5; weak D call: TRBD1 (6 bases). V was pared by 4 bases and J by 3 bases, with 10 bases between. This CDR3 is built from 14 residues. Looked up from germline, CDR1 is LGHDT and CDR2 is YNNKEL (reference sequence). Here the CDR3 reads CASSLQGFNQPQHF. The CDR3 DNA sequence: TGTGCCAGCAGCCTTCAGGGGTTCAATCAGCCCCAGCATTTT.

Here the CDR3 reads CASLGAPGIETQYF. The CDR3 nucleotides read TGTGCCAGTCTTGGGGCCCCGGGTATAGAGACCCAGTACTTC. This chain uses TRBV6-5 with TRBJ2-5; maybe TRBD1 (5 bases). Germline loops: CDR1 MNHEY, CDR2 SVGAGI. The length of the CDR3 is 14 residues. Trimming stripped 9 bases from V and 4 bases from J, with 18 bases between.

The chain employs TRBV10-2 and TRBJ2-7; 11 bases match TRBD1. Trimming cost V 6 bases and J 0 bases; bases outside gene matches: 4. From germline, CDR1 is WSHSY and CDR2 SAAADI. The CDR3 runs 15 residues. CDR3 loop: CASSDGTGGSYEQYF. The CDR3 bases are TGCGCCAGCAGCGATGGGACAGGGGGCTCCTACGAGCAGTACTTC.

The CDR3 spells CASSESRLAGGEQYF. CDR3 in DNA: TGTGCCAGCAGTGAATCTCGACTAGCGGGAGGAGAGCAGTACTTC. The rearrangement links TRBV25-1 to TRBJ2-7; 13 bases are shared with TRBD2. The CDR3 has 15 residues. Germline V CDR1 and CDR2: MGHDK, SYGVNS. The junction had 4 bases not matched to a gene; V was cut back by 1 base and J by 7 bases.

This chain links TRBV6-4 with TRBJ2-1; 10 bases match TRBD2. Trimming at V came to 7 bases and at J to 5 bases, leaving 5 bases not matched to a gene. The CDR3 runs to 14 residues. The germline V gene has CDR1 MRHNA and CDR2 SNTAGT. CDR3 sequence: CASTGLAEDNEQFF. CDR3 nucleotides: TGTGCCAGCACAGGACTAGCGGAGGACAATGAGCAGTTCTTC.

This clone has just a few counts. The chain recombines TRBV29-1 with TRBJ2-3, with TRBD2 matching 14 bases. The CDR3 is made up of 18 amino acids. V shed 7 bases, J shed 1 base, and the junction held 13 bases outside the gene matches. Germline V gives CDR1 SQVTM, CDR2 ANQGSEA. CDR3 loop: CSAEGLAGVRGGTDTQYF. CDR3 bases: TGCAGCGCCGAGGGACTAGCGGGAGTGAGGGGGGGCACAGATACGCAGTATTTT.

The chain couples TRBV7-3 to TRBJ2-5, with TRBD2 matching 11 bases. Germline V gene sequence: CDR1 SGHTA, CDR2 FQGTGA. This CDR3 contains 15 residues. V was clipped by 5 bases and J by 3 bases; unmatched bases: 5. The CDR3 region is CASSPSGRFKETQYF. The CDR3 DNA follows: TGTGCCAGCAGCCCTAGCGGGAGGTTCAAAGAGACCCAGTACTTC.

This clone was detected only a few times. This chain uses TRBV6-5 with TRBJ2-1; 8 positions agree with TRBD1. Trimming took 2 bases from V and 2 from J; bases not matched to a gene: 5. Germline lookup yields CDR1 MNHEY and CDR2 SVGAGI. The CDR3 spans 16 residues. CDR3 sequence (DNA): TGTGCCAGCAGTTACCGACAGACAGGGGCCTACAATGAGCAGTTCTTC. It codes for CASSYRQTGAYNEQFF.

The chain links TRBV11-3 to TRBJ1-1; TRBD1 aligns across 8 bases. V lost 4 bases and J lost 6; bases outside the gene matches: 7. Germline V gene sequence: CDR1 SGHNT, CDR2 YENEEA. The CDR3 spans 14 residues. CDR3 sequence reads: CASSSGGGIAEAFF. Here the CDR3 DNA reads TGTGCCAGCAGCTCAGGGGGCGGGATTGCTGAAGCTTTCTTT. Full variable domain (remainder filled in from reference TRBV11-3 and TRBJ1-1): EAGVVQSPRYKIIEKKQPVAFWCNPISGHNTLYWYLQNLGQGPELLIRYENEEAVDDSQLPKDRFSAERLKGVDSTLKIQPAELGDSAVYLCASSSGGGIAEAFFGQGTRLTVV.

CDR3 DNA sequence: TGCAGCGCCCTGGAGGGACAGAAAAACATTCAGTACTTC. Residues: CSALEGQKNIQYF. The V gene is TRBV29-1, the J gene TRBJ2-4; a possible D gene is TRBD1 (7 bases). V shed 7 bases and J shed 4 bases, with 14 bases lying between them. This CDR3 is 13 amino acids long. Germline V CDR1 and CDR2: SQVTM, ANQGSEA.

This rearrangement joins TRBV28 to TRBJ2-7; weak D call: TRBD1 (6 bases). Germline V CDR1 and CDR2: MDHEN, SYDVKM. V shed 7 bases and J shed 3 bases, with 19 bases lying between them. The CDR3 covers 15 residues. The CDR3 nucleotides are TGTGCCAGCACCGATAGCGTCAGGGGATACTACGAGCAGTACTTC. Its protein is CASTDSVRGYYEQYF.

This chain joins TRBV5-1 and TRBJ2-7; D possibly corresponds to TRBD2 (5 bases). This CDR3 region has 14 residues. Germline V lookup: CDR1 SGHRS, CDR2 YFSETQ. Trimming shortened V by 0 bases and J by 2 bases, and 9 bases separated the two germline ends. CDR3 sequence: CASSLVPGTYEQYF. CDR3 nucleotides: TGCGCCAGCAGCTTGGTCCCGGGGACCTACGAGCAGTACTTC. The whole variable domain, remainder taken from reference TRBV5-1 and TRBJ2-7, is KAGVTQTPRYLIKTRGQQVTLSCSPISGHRSVSWYQQTPGQGLQFLFEYFSETQRNKGNFPGRFSGRQFSNSRSEMNVSTLELGDSALYLCASSLVPGTYEQYFGPGTRLTVT.

This chain joins TRBV9 and TRBJ1-6; 7 bases are shared with TRBD1. This CDR3 contains 15 residues. After removal of 3 bases from V and 10 bases from J, the junction contained 10 bases not matched to a gene. Per germline, CDR1 SGDLS and CDR2 YYNGEE. The DNA for the CDR3 is TGTGCCAGCAGCGGCCGGGACAGCATAAGGTCACCCCTCCACTTT. Protein product: CASSGRDSIRSPLHF. The variable domain in full, completed from reference TRBV9 and TRBJ1-6, reads DSGVTQTPKHLITATGQRVTLRCSPRSGDLSVYWYQQSLDQGLQFLIQYYNGEERAKGNILERFSAQQFPDLHSELNLSSLELGDSALYFCASSGRDSIRSPLHFGNGTRLTVT.

This clone was observed a handful of times. The genes are TRBV2 and TRBJ1-6; no definite D call. The CDR3 length is 14 residues. In germline, CDR1 is SNHLY, CDR2 FYNNEI. Trimming shortened V by 7 bases and J by 6 bases, and 13 bases separated the two germline ends. As DNA, the CDR3 is TGTGCCAGCACCGAGAGAGGTTCTAATTCACCCCTCCACTTT. The encoded protein is CASTERGSNSPLHF. Variable domain in full (rest from reference TRBV2 and TRBJ1-6): EPEVTQTPSHQVTQMGQEVILRCVPISNHLYFYWYRQILGQKVEFLVSFYNNEISEKSEIFDDQFSVERPDGSNFTLKIRSTKLEDSAMYFCASTERGSNSPLHFGNGTRLTVT.

V is TRBV28 and J is TRBJ2-7; tentatively, D is TRBD1 (6 bases). Germline CDR1 reads MDHEN; CDR2 reads SYDVKM. Trimming stripped 5 bases from V and 0 bases from J, with 14 bases between. The CDR3 contains 15 residues. CDR3 in amino acids: CASSETGYSSYEQYF. The CDR3 coding sequence is TGTGCCAGCAGTGAGACAGGCTACAGCTCCTACGAGCAGTACTTC. Based on the CDR3 plus reference TRBV28 and TRBJ2-7, the full variable domain is DVKVTQSSRYLVKRTGEKVFLECVQDMDHENMFWYRQDPGLGLRLIYFSYDVKMKEKGDIPEGYSVSREKKERFSLILESASTNQTSMYLCASSETGYSSYEQYFGPGTRLTVT.

V and J are TRBV7-9 and TRBJ2-7; no clear D. The CDR3 is made up of 16 amino acids. Per the germline V gene, CDR1 is SEHNR and CDR2 is FQNEAQ (reference sequence). Trimming left V 5 bases short and J 3 bases short, with 20 bases between. CDR3 DNA sequence: TGTGCCAGCAGCCCCCCGACTGGCAGATTCCGCTACGAGCAGTACTTC. This encodes CASSPPTGRFRYEQYF.

The chain employs TRBV6-5 and TRBJ2-3; the match to TRBD2 covers 8 bases. The CDR3 has 14 amino acids. Losses at the gene ends were 5 bases for V and 4 bases for J; bases not matched to a gene: 5. Germline CDR1 MNHEY, CDR2 SVGAGI. The CDR3 spells CASSTGTRADTQYF. The CDR3 DNA reads TGTGCCAGCAGTACCGGGACTAGGGCAGATACGCAGTATTTT.